A selection of T cell receptor beta chains follows, all from one sample in a study of T cells after yellow fever vaccination. A single record per CDR3 protein comes from TCRdb applying MiXCR to the 5' RACE reads. The sample lists around 320,000 distinct CDR3 sequences, about 4.5% occurring once. The source material was PBMCs, sampled 15 days after the yellow fever booster vaccination. The receptors come from a man aged 18 to 35 who received the YFV17D yellow fever vaccine. Each CDR3 is given with its conserved first and last residue. D genes are given only for firm matches. Part of the rows lack a size; the others show once, few, many or a class for expanded clones.

TRBV7-2	TRBJ2-7	few	.	TGTGCCAGCAGCTTAGAGGGCAGAGGAGAGCAGTACTTC	CASSLEGRGEQYF
TRBV5-1	TRBJ2-7	few	.	TGCGCCAGCAGCTTGGGGGCTCATACTTACGAGCAGTACTTC	CASSLGAHTYEQYF
TRBV29-1	TRBJ2-2	many	TRBD1	TGCAGCACGCTCGCAGGGGGCAACACCGGGGAGCTGTTTTTT	CSTLAGGNTGELFF
TRBV10-3	TRBJ2-3	few	.	TGTGCCATCAGTGACAGAGCCACAGATACGCAGTATTTT	CAISDRATDTQYF
TRBV6-2/TRBV6-3	TRBJ1-5	many	.	TGTGCCAGCAGTTACGGGGGTAGCAATCAGCCCCAGCATTTT	CASSYGGSNQPQHF
TRBV6-2/TRBV6-3	TRBJ1-6	many	.	TGTGCCAGCAGTTACACGGGGGATTCACCCCTCCACTTT	CASSYTGDSPLHF
TRBV20-1	TRBJ2-1	many	.	TGCAGTGCTAGAGATCCTATGGGGACCCGAGGGTTCTTC	CSARDPMGTRGFF
TRBV11-2	TRBJ2-5	few	.	TGTGCCAGCAGTCCGAAGGAAGGAAACCAAGAGACCCAGTACTTC	CASSPKEGNQETQYF
TRBV2	TRBJ2-3	few	TRBD2	TGTGCCAGCAGTACCGGGACTAGCGGGGAGACCACAGATACGCAGTATTTT	CASSTGTSGETTDTQYF
TRBV4-3	TRBJ2-3	many	.	TGCGCCAGCAGCCAAGTCCGTACAGATACGCAGTATTTT	CASSQVRTDTQYF
TRBV14	TRBJ2-1	.	TRBD1	TGTGCCAGCAGACCCCGAGAGGGGGCAAGCTCCTACAATGAGCAGTTCTTC	CASRPREGASSYNEQFF
TRBV15	TRBJ2-7	many	.	TGTGCCACCAGCAGATCCGGGGGGCCCTACGAGCAGTACTTC	CATSRSGGPYEQYF
TRBV12-3/TRBV12-4	TRBJ2-7	.	.	TGTGCCAGCAGCGAGACACCGACCTCCTACGAGCAGTACTTC	CASSETPTSYEQYF
TRBV27	TRBJ1-5	.	TRBD1	TGTGCCAGCAGTTCCGACAGGGAGGGTCAGCCCCAGCATTTT	CASSSDREGQPQHF
TRBV9	TRBJ2-1	.	.	TGTGCCAGCAGCGTAACTCCCCGGATGGCTGACAATGAGCAGTTCTTC	CASSVTPRMADNEQFF
TRBV2	TRBJ1-6	many	TRBD1	TGTGCCAGCAGTGAGGAACAGGGGGCACCCCTCCACTTT	CASSEEQGAPLHF
TRBV3-1	TRBJ2-3	many	TRBD2	TGTGCCAGCAGCCAAGATCCAGCGGGGGGAGATACGCAGTATTTT	CASSQDPAGGDTQYF
TRBV20-1	TRBJ1-1	many	.	TGCAGTGCTAGAGTTGGGGGGACACTGAACACTGAAGCTTTCTTT	CSARVGGTLNTEAFF
TRBV7-6	TRBJ2-7	few	.	TGTGCCAGCAGTCAACGGGCCCTAAGCACCTACGAGCAGTACTTC	CASSQRALSTYEQYF
TRBV6-1	TRBJ2-2	.	TRBD2	TGTGCCAGCAGCACCTTGGGAGGGACCGGGGAGCTGTTTTTT	CASSTLGGTGELFF
TRBV7-2	TRBJ1-5	few	.	TGTGCCAGCAGCTTAAGTGACAGTCTTAATCAGCCCCAGCATTTT	CASSLSDSLNQPQHF
TRBV6-2/TRBV6-3	TRBJ2-4	.	.	TGTGCCAGCAGTTTTCGCAGTCTAGCCAAAAACATTCAGTACTTC	CASSFRSLAKNIQYF
TRBV6-5	TRBJ1-1	few	.	TGTGCCAGCAGTCCGACGGGGCGCCAGAACACTGAAGCTTTCTTT	CASSPTGRQNTEAFF
TRBV2	TRBJ1-5	few	TRBD1	TGTGCCAGCAGTGATTCGGGACAGAGCAATCAGCCCCAGCATTTT	CASSDSGQSNQPQHF
TRBV20-1	TRBJ1-2	.	TRBD1	TGCAGTGCTAGGGTTACACAGGGGGCCCTTTTCTATGGCTACACCTTC	CSARVTQGALFYGYTF
TRBV7-8	TRBJ1-1	few	.	TGTGCCAGCAGCTTAGAACAGGCCCGTGCTGCTTTCTTT	CASSLEQARAAFF
TRBV5-4	TRBJ2-3	.	TRBD2	TGTGCCAGCAGCTTGCGACTAGCGGGGGGTGTCGAAAGCACAGATACGCAGTATTTT	CASSLRLAGGVESTDTQYF
TRBV10-3	TRBJ2-5	few	TRBD2	TGTGCCTCCCACGGCGGGGGGCAGGAGACCCAGTACTTC	CASHGGGQETQYF
TRBV7-2	TRBJ2-3	many	TRBD2	TGTGCCAGCAGCTTCTCTAGCGGGGGCACAGATACGCAGTATTTT	CASSFSSGGTDTQYF
TRBV20-1	TRBJ1-1	.	.	TGCAGTGCCCAACAGGGTTTGGGCGCTGAAGCTTTCTTT	CSAQQGLGAEAFF
TRBV5-1	TRBJ2-3	many	.	TGCGCCAGCAGCTTGGGGGGCCCCACAGATACGCAGTATTTT	CASSLGGPTDTQYF
TRBV12-3/TRBV12-4	TRBJ2-2	.	.	TGTGCCAGCAGTTGGGCAGGGGGACTCACCGGGGAGCTGTTTTTT	CASSWAGGLTGELFF
TRBV11-2	TRBJ2-3	many	.	TGTGCCAGCAGCCTCGGAGTAGCGGGCACAGATACGCAGTATTTT	CASSLGVAGTDTQYF
TRBV11-2	TRBJ2-6	once	.	TGTGCCAGCAGCCCGACGGACTGGATCTCTGGGGCCAACGTCCTGACTTTC	CASSPTDWISGANVLTF
TRBV15	TRBJ2-5	.	.	TGTGCCACCAGCAGAGATCTTGTTTCGGGTGGGCCGGAGACCCAGTACTTC	CATSRDLVSGGPETQYF
TRBV3-1	TRBJ2-5	.	.	TGTGCCAGCAGCCAAGTTAAGTTTGGGGAAGAGACCCAGTACTTC	CASSQVKFGEETQYF
TRBV7-6	TRBJ2-1	many	.	TGTGCCAGCAGCTTTGGGGCCCACAATGAGCAGTTCTTC	CASSFGAHNEQFF
TRBV7-8	TRBJ1-1	few	TRBD1	TGTGCCAGCAGCTGGGGACAGGCGTCAGCTGAAGCTTTCTTT	CASSWGQASAEAFF
TRBV20-1	TRBJ2-1	many	.	TGCAGTGCTAGTGCCGGGTTCAATGAGCAGTTCTTC	CSASAGFNEQFF
TRBV2	TRBJ1-6	few	.	TGTGCCAGCAGTGAGTTCATGGGGGATCTCTCTAATTCACCCCTCCACTTT	CASSEFMGDLSNSPLHF
TRBV11-2	TRBJ2-4	.	.	TGTGCCAGCAGCCAAATAACAGGGATCGGCATTCAGTACTTC	CASSQITGIGIQYF
TRBV4-3	TRBJ1-1	.	.	TGCGCCAGCAGCCACGGAATTCTGGGGAACACTGAAGCTTTCTTT	CASSHGILGNTEAFF
TRBV7-9	TRBJ1-4	.	.	TGTGCCAGCAGCTTAAACGGGGGAAGAAATGAAAAACTGTTTTTT	CASSLNGGRNEKLFF